This T cell receptor (beta chain) derives from a study of T-cell reconstitution after alpha-beta-depleted transplantation in children. General study points: For some patients, TCRbeta diversity was high at day 60 because of recipient T cells and thymic progenitors that survived. It was reported that alpha-beta T cells came from several hundred expanded graft clones (about two months after transplant). The main origin of T-cell counts and diversity one year after transplant was newly produced T cells.

This clonotype has at least ten counts. Its antigen is not identified. This CDR3 is 12 amino acids long. Per the germline V gene, CDR1 is SQVTM and CDR2 is ANQGSEA. The germline V and J ends were trimmed by 3 bases and 8 bases, with 11 bases remaining between them. The TCRbeta library incorporated unique molecular identifiers. Via MiXCR, TCRdb re-called the PCR reads, giving one row per CDR3 protein. The repertoire consists of 200,000 or so distinct CDR3 sequences, with about 7% occurring once and the leading ten covering less than 7%. Sequencing was performed on PBMCs, taken before TCRalphabeta/CD19-depleted stem cell transplant. The receptor comes from a boy between 2 and 10 years old with acute lymphoblastic leukemia, due to receive a stem cell transplant. The rearrangement uses TRBV29-1 and TRBJ2-1; no clear D. In nucleotides, the CDR3 is TGCAGCGTTGAGGGCTGGAATGATGAGCAGTTCTTC. Translated: CSVEGWNDEQFF.